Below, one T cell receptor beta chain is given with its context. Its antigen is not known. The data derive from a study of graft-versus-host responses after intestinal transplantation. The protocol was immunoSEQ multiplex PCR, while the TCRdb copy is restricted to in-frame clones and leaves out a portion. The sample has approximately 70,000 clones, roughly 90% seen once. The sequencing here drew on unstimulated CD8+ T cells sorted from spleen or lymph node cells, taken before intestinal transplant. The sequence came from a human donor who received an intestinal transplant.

In DNA form, the CDR3 reads TGTGCCAGCAGCAAGTTCGACAGGGAGGCAAATAGCAATCAGCCCCAGCATTTT. Protein sequence: CASSKFDREANSNQPQHF. V and J are TRBV21-1 and TRBJ1-5; whether TRBD1, the table's D call, matches the DNA was not checked. TRBV21-1 is a pseudogene segment. The CDR3 has 18 amino acids.